A single sample gave rise to the 28 T cell receptor beta chains below, sequenced in a study of cytomegalovirus exposure and HLA in healthy donors. Profiling relied on immunoSEQ multiplex PCR, and the TCRdb table lists in-frame clones only, not all of them. The data show some 220,000 clones, 85% to 95% seen once. The sequencing sample was made of PBMCs. These receptors came from a woman under 30 in good health and CMV-seronegative.

V and J are TRBV9 and TRBJ2-5; TRBD2 matches 13 bases. Germline V gene lookup returns CDR1 SGDLS and CDR2 YYNGEE. Trimming at V came to 4 bases and at J to 4 bases, leaving 10 bases not matched to a gene. This CDR3 is built from 17 residues. In DNA form, the CDR3 reads TGTGCCAGCAGCCCTCAGGGACTAGCGGGAAGGGGAGAGACCCAGTACTTC. It yields the protein CASSPQGLAGRGETQYF.

This rearrangement joins TRBV6-6 to TRBJ2-5; possibly TRBD2 for D (5 bases). Trimming took off 7 bases at V and 9 bases at J, with 18 bases between the two ends. The CDR3 extends over 13 amino acids. Germline CDR1 and CDR2: MNHNY and SVGAGI (reference sequence). The CDR3 coding sequence is TGTGCCAGCACCGACGGACGGCACGGGGCCCAGTACTTC. This encodes CASTDGRHGAQYF.

The CDR3 DNA sequence: TGTGCCATCCGTGACAGAATGAACACTGAAGCTTTCTTT. Translation gives CAIRDRMNTEAFF. This rearrangement joins TRBV27 to TRBJ1-1, with a weak D call TRBD1 (5 bases). V shed 10 bases and J shed 0 bases, with 12 bases lying between them. This CDR3 is built from 13 residues. Germline values: CDR1 MNHEY, CDR2 SMNVEV (reference sequence).

The chain couples TRBV25-1 to TRBJ1-6, with 9 bases identical to TRBD1. V lost 5 bases and J lost 8; bases outside the gene matches: 7. Germline CDR1 reads MGHDK; CDR2 reads SYGVNS. This CDR3 comprises 15 residues. The CDR3 spells CASSSRDRVYSPLHF. DNA of the CDR3: TGTGCCAGCAGTAGCCGGGACAGGGTCTATTCACCCCTCCACTTT. The full variable domain, completed using reference TRBV25-1 and TRBJ1-6, is EADIYQTPRYLVIGTGKKITLECSQTMGHDKMYWYQQDPGMELHLIHYSYGVNSTEKGDLSSESTVSRIRTEHFPLTLESARPSHTSQYLCASSSRDRVYSPLHFGNGTRLTVT.

The V and J genes are TRBV5-5 and TRBJ1-5; D not resolved. This CDR3 contains 12 residues. Germline V gives CDR1 SGHKS, CDR2 YYEKEE (reference sequence). V was cut by 1 base and J by 5 bases, with 4 bases left in between. The CDR3, as DNA: TGTGCCAGCAGCTTGTTCGATCAGCCCCAGCATTTT. It translates to CASSLFDQPQHF.

This chain uses TRBV11-2 with TRBJ2-3, with TRBD2 identical over 8 bases. V dropped 1 base and J dropped 2; count of bases not matched to a gene: 11. The V gene's germline CDR1 is SGHAT and CDR2 FQNNGV. The CDR3 extends over 18 amino acids. The CDR3 coding sequence is TGTGCCAGCAGCTTAGCACCACTACTAGCGGTCTCCACAGATACGCAGTATTTT. This gives the protein CASSLAPLLAVSTDTQYF.

The rearrangement links TRBV15 to TRBJ1-5, with D perhaps TRBD1 (6 bases). CDR3 length: 13 residues. Trimming pared 4 bases from V and 6 bases from J, leaving 10 bases between. CDR1 is LNHNV, CDR2 YYDKDF, per germline (reference sequence). The CDR3 bases are TGTGCCACCAGCACAGGGGACCCTCAGCCCCAGCATTTT. Residues: CATSTGDPQPQHF.

V is TRBV4-1 and J is TRBJ2-2; D is ambiguous. V shed 0 bases and J shed 1 base, with 18 bases lying between them. The CDR3 consists of 19 residues. The V gene's germline CDR1 is MGHRA and CDR2 YSYEKL. The CDR3 sequence is CASSQDSAAVGENTGELFF. The CDR3 coding sequence is TGCGCCAGCAGCCAAGATTCGGCGGCAGTCGGAGAGAACACCGGGGAGCTGTTTTTT.

The gene calls are TRBV6-6 and TRBJ2-7, with TRBD2 as a possible D gene (7 bases). The CDR3 runs 14 residues. The germline CDR1 and CDR2 sequences are MNHNY and SVGAGI (reference sequence). Trimming took off 4 bases at V and 2 bases at J, with 12 bases between the two ends. The CDR3 bases are TGTGCCAGCAGTTCCAAGGGGGGGCCCTACGAGCAGTACTTC. Protein: CASSSKGGPYEQYF.

This clone was observed once. The chain is built from TRBV18 and TRBJ2-7; no reliable D call. Germline V CDR1 and CDR2: KGHSH, LQKENI. The CDR3 runs to 12 residues. Trimming removed 3 bases at V and 5 bases at J, with 8 bases between. The CDR3 loop reads CASSPGLDEQYF. CDR3 sequence (DNA): TGTGCCAGCTCACCGGGCCTGGACGAGCAGTACTTC.

V and J are TRBV10-3 and TRBJ2-3, with unresolved D. The CDR3 has 15 amino acids. Germline V gene data show CDR1 as ENHRY and CDR2 as SYGVKD. The ends were cut back, 3 bases at V and 0 bases at J, with 10 bases in the middle. CDR3 protein: CAISEGLASTDTQYF. DNA of the CDR3: TGTGCCATCAGTGAAGGTTTAGCTAGCACAGATACGCAGTATTTT.

The rearrangement uses TRBV5-6 and TRBJ2-7; TRBD2 is a possible D gene (5 bases). The CDR3 runs to 13 residues. Looked up from germline, CDR1 is SGHDT and CDR2 is YYEEEE. The ends were cut back, 3 bases at V and 0 bases at J, with 7 bases in the middle. CDR3 nucleotides: TGTGCCAGCAGCTCAGGAGGCTCCTACGAGCAGTACTTC. This sequence encodes CASSSGGSYEQYF.

V gene TRBV6-5 combines with J gene TRBJ2-1, with 8 bases fitting TRBD2. The V segment lost 8 bases and the J segment 6 bases; nucleotides outside the gene matches: 6. Per the germline V gene, CDR1 is MNHEY and CDR2 is SVGAGI. This CDR3 is 13 amino acids long. CDR3 in amino acids: CASSGLVVNEQFF. The CDR3 coding sequence is TGTGCCAGCTCGGGACTAGTGGTCAATGAGCAGTTCTTC.

V and J are TRBV28 and TRBJ1-2; no clear D. The germline V gene encodes CDR1 MDHEN and CDR2 SYDVKM. This CDR3 contains 12 residues. V dropped 5 bases and J dropped 8 bases, with 12 bases sitting between them. CDR3 in DNA: TGTGCCAGCAGTCCAAGACTCAACGGCTACACCTTC. It translates to CASSPRLNGYTF.

The genes are TRBV5-1 and TRBJ2-1; TRBD1 aligns across 7 bases. The germline V gene encodes CDR1 SGHRS and CDR2 YFSETQ. V was clipped by 0 bases and J by 3 bases; unmatched bases: 3. The CDR3 loop spans 15 amino acids. The CDR3 sequence is CASSLADRDYNEQFF. For the CDR3, the DNA is TGCGCCAGCAGCTTGGCAGACAGGGACTACAATGAGCAGTTCTTC.

This clone turned up a few times. J is TRBJ1-2 and V is TRBV12-5, with a weak D call TRBD1 (6 bases). The CDR3 is 16 amino acids. With 6 bases removed from V and 8 bases from J, the gap between germline ends came to 25 bases. Germline V gene data show CDR1 as LGHNT and CDR2 as FRNRAP. The CDR3 DNA reads as TGTGCTAGTGGAAGAGTAAATTTCGGACAGTCTAAAGGCTACACCTTC. This codes for CASGRVNFGQSKGYTF.

The rearrangement links TRBV5-4 to TRBJ1-2; D perhaps matches TRBD1 (5 bases). The germline V and J ends were trimmed by 3 bases and 9 bases, with 18 bases remaining between them. Germline values: CDR1 SGHNT, CDR2 YYREEE (reference sequence). The CDR3 contains 14 residues. The CDR3 is CASSWGGTEGRYTF. CDR3 nucleotide sequence: TGTGCCAGCAGCTGGGGGGGGACGGAAGGGCGCTACACCTTC.

Written as DNA, the CDR3 is TGTGCCAGCAGGGGCGTTCCCATGAACACTGAAGCTTTCTTT. Translation gives CASRGVPMNTEAFF. V is TRBV6-1 and J is TRBJ1-1; D gene ambiguous. The CDR3 covers 14 residues. The ends were cut back, 6 bases at V and 0 bases at J, with 11 bases in the middle. The V gene's germline CDR1 is MNHNS and CDR2 SASEGT.

The V gene is TRBV5-4, the J gene TRBJ1-3; D gene unclear. Germline loops: CDR1 SGHNT, CDR2 YYREEE (reference sequence). The CDR3 consists of 13 residues. V lost 0 bases, J lost 3 bases, and 4 bases lay in between. The CDR3 sequence is CASSLGLGNTIYF. The DNA for the CDR3 is TGTGCCAGCAGCTTGGGACTTGGAAACACCATATATTTT. Full variable domain (remainder filled in from reference TRBV5-4 and TRBJ1-3): ETGVTQSPTHLIKTRGQQVTLRCSSQSGHNTVSWYQQALGQGPQFIFQYYREEENGRGNFPPRFSGLQFPNYSSELNVNALELDDSALYLCASSLGLGNTIYFGEGSWLTVV.

In the case of this clone: Different DNA sequences within this sample yield the same CDR3. The rearrangement links TRBV5-4 to TRBJ2-1; TRBD1 is a possible D gene (5 bases). The ends were cut back, 4 bases at V and 4 bases at J, with 18 bases in the middle. Looked up from germline, CDR1 is SGHNT and CDR2 is YYREEE (reference sequence). CDR3 length: 16 residues. The CDR3 reads CASSPRQGGSYNEQFF. CDR3 nucleotide sequence: TGTGCCAGCAGCCCCCGCCAGGGCGGCTCTTACAATGAGCAGTTCTTC.

The rearrangement joins TRBV14 to TRBJ2-1; 14 bases map to TRBD2. Germline V gene sequence: CDR1 SGHDN, CDR2 FVKESK. The CDR3 contains 15 residues. The junction had 10 bases not matched to a gene; V was cut back by 8 bases and J by 10 bases. CDR3 in amino acids: CASAGGLAGAREQFF. The CDR3 DNA reads TGTGCCAGCGCCGGGGGACTAGCGGGAGCAAGGGAGCAGTTCTTC. Full variable domain (remainder filled in from reference TRBV14 and TRBJ2-1): EAGVTQFPSHSVIEKGQTVTLRCDPISGHDNLYWYRRVMGKEIKFLLHFVKESKQDESGMPNNRFLAERTGGTYSTLKVQPAELEDSGVYFCASAGGLAGAREQFFGPGTRLTVL.

The chain uses TRBV6-1 and TRBJ2-1; tentatively, D is TRBD1 (5 bases). This CDR3 has 14 amino acids. Germline V gene sequence: CDR1 MNHNS, CDR2 SASEGT. V shed 0 bases and J shed 15 bases, with 18 bases lying between them. The CDR3 DNA follows: TGTGCCAGCAGTGAAGCGCTTCCGAGCCAGGGTCCGTTCTTC. Amino acids: CASSEALPSQGPFF.

V usage is TRBV28 and J usage is TRBJ1-3; TRBD1 matches at 9 bases. The CDR3 sequence is 16 residues long. Trimming at V came to 3 bases and at J to 4 bases, leaving 7 bases not matched to a gene. Germline loops: CDR1 MDHEN, CDR2 SYDVKM. In DNA, the CDR3 is TGTGCCAGCAGTTTCCCACAGGGGGCGGCCGGAAACACCATATATTTT. Protein sequence: CASSFPQGAAGNTIYF.

There are a few counts of this clone. This rearrangement joins TRBV4-1 to TRBJ2-7, with a tentative D call TRBD2 (7 bases). Trimming pared 3 bases from V and 7 bases from J, leaving 16 bases between. Germline CDR1 and CDR2: MGHRA and YSYEKL. This CDR3 contains 14 residues. CDR3 nucleotide sequence: TGCGCCAGCAGCCAGGGCGGGGGCGCGGGGGAGCAGTACTTC. This gives the protein CASSQGGGAGEQYF.

The chain links TRBV27 to TRBJ2-3, with D maybe TRBD2 (7 bases). The CDR3 is 15 amino acids. CDR1 MNHEY and CDR2 SMNVEV come from the germline V gene (reference sequence). V gave up 3 bases and J gave up 4 bases, with 14 bases separating them. The CDR3 here is CASSFRGLQSDTQYF. The CDR3 bases are TGTGCCAGCAGTTTCAGGGGACTACAATCAGATACGCAGTATTTT.

The chain recombines TRBV6-1 with TRBJ2-5; 7 bases fit TRBD2. Germline assignment: CDR1 MNHNS and CDR2 SASEGT. The V segment lost 8 bases and the J segment 0 bases; nucleotides outside the gene matches: 9. The CDR3 length is 15 residues. The CDR3 DNA reads TGTGCCAGCGGCCGCTCGGGGGGAGACCAAGAGACCCAGTACTTC. The encoded protein is CASGRSGGDQETQYF.

This clone appeared a single time. The chain employs TRBV6-6 and TRBJ1-1, with 9 bases matching TRBD1. This CDR3 is built from 15 residues. From germline, CDR1 is MNHNY and CDR2 SVGAGI (reference sequence). J lost 3 bases, V lost 4 bases, and 6 bases had no gene match. CDR3 DNA: TGTGCCAGCAGTTTTCCGAGGACAGGGGACACTGAAGCTTTCTTT. Amino acid sequence: CASSFPRTGDTEAFF.

V usage is TRBV14 and J usage is TRBJ2-1; 10 positions agree with TRBD1. The CDR3 consists of 16 residues. V shed 3 bases, J shed 10 bases, and the junction held 12 bases outside the gene matches. Germline-derived CDR1 and CDR2 are SGHDN and FVKESK. The CDR3 region is CASSQLPGQGSLEQFF. CDR3 coding DNA: TGTGCCAGCAGCCAGTTGCCGGGACAGGGGTCGTTAGAGCAGTTCTTC.